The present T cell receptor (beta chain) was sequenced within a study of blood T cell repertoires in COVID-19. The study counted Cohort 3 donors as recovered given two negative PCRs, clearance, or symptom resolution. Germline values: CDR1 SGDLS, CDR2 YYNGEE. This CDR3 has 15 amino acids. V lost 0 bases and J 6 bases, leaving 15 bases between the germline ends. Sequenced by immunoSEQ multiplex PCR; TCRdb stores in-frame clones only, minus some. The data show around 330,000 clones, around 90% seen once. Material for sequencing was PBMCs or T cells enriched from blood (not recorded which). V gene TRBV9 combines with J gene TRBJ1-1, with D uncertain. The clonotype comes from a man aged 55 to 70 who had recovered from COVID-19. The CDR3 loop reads CASSVVYQEGAEAFF. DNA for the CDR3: TGTGCCAGCAGCGTAGTTTACCAGGAAGGCGCTGAAGCTTTCTTT.